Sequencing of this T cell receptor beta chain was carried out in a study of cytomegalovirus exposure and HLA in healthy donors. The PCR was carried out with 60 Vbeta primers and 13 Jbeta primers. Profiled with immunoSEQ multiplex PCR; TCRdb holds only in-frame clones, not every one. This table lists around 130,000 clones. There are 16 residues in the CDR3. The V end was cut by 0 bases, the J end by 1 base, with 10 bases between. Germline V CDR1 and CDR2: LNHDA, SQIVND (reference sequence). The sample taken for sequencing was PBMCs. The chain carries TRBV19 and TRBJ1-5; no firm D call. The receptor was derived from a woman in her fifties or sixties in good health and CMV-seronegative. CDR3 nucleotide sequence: TGTGCCAGTAGTATAGATCTCGGGATGAGCAATCAGCCCCAGCATTTT. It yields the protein CASSIDLGMSNQPQHF.